A single sample is the source of the 20 T cell receptor beta chains below, sequenced in a study of T cell responses to AZD1222 COVID-19 vaccine. The data were produced by immunoSEQ multiplex PCR, yet TCRdb's version contains in-frame clones alone and is incomplete. The profile shows some 86,000 clones, 80% of them singletons. The specimen was peripheral blood, collected on day 0 of AZD1222 vaccination. The origin of the receptors is an adult in good health.

The chain combines TRBV5-1 with TRBJ2-5; 7 bases are shared with TRBD1. J gave up 1 base and V 7 bases, and 4 bases lay outside the gene matches. The CDR3 has 13 amino acids. Germline-derived CDR1 and CDR2 are SGHRS and YFSETQ. CDR3 nucleotide sequence: TGCGCCAGCCGACAGGGCCTCCAAGAGACCCAGTACTTC. Its protein product is CASRQGLQETQYF.

The chain has TRBV7-2 and TRBJ1-5; D might be TRBD1 (6 bases). This CDR3 has 15 amino acids. V dropped 2 bases and J dropped 5 bases, with 13 bases sitting between them. The germline gives CDR1 SGHTA, CDR2 FQGNSA. The CDR3 nucleotides are TGTGCCAGCAGCTTATACTCGGGGGCCCATCAGCCCCAGCATTTT. It encodes CASSLYSGAHQPQHF.

The chain links TRBV3-1 (or the pseudogene TRBV3-2) to TRBJ1-4, with D possibly matching TRBD1 (5 bases). This CDR3 is built from 16 residues. CDR1 is LGHDT, CDR2 YNNKEL, per germline (reference sequence). V was shortened by 5 bases and J by 8 bases, with 21 bases between the two germline ends. The CDR3 is CASSLTGYKGNEKLFF. Written as DNA, the CDR3 is TGTGCCAGCAGCTTAACAGGCTACAAAGGGAACGAAAAACTGTTTTTT.

The chain is built from TRBV11-1 and TRBJ2-7; D is perhaps TRBD1 or TRBD2 (5 bases each). Germline values: CDR1 SGHAT, CDR2 FQDESV (reference sequence). V was clipped by 8 bases and J by 4 bases, with 18 bases between them. The CDR3 runs 14 residues. CDR3 sequence: CASGKKGRGYEQYF. DNA for the CDR3: TGTGCCAGCGGTAAGAAGGGGAGAGGATACGAGCAGTACTTC. Drawing the rest from reference TRBV11-1 and TRBJ2-7, the complete variable domain is EAEVAQSPRYKITEKSQAVAFWCDPISGHATLYWYRQILGQGPELLVQFQDESVVDDSQLPKDRFSAERLKGVDSTLKIQPAELGDSAMYLCASGKKGRGYEQYFGPGTRLTVT.

The chain combines TRBV24-1 with TRBJ2-7; TRBD1 is a possible D gene (5 bases). Per the germline V gene, CDR1 is KGHDR and CDR2 is SFDVKD. V was shortened by 3 bases and J by 1 base, with 9 bases between the two germline ends. This CDR3 comprises 14 residues. The chain's CDR3 is CATSDPTGSYEQYF. The CDR3 DNA sequence: TGTGCCACCAGTGATCCAACAGGATCCTACGAGCAGTACTTC.

The sample holds a few counts of this clone. The chain carries TRBV5-4 and TRBJ1-1, with D perhaps matching TRBD1 (6 bases). V was shortened by 0 bases and J by 10 bases, with 13 bases between the two germline ends. Germline V lookup: CDR1 SGHNT, CDR2 YYREEE (reference sequence). The CDR3 runs to 13 residues. CDR3 region: CASSLAGGLRAFF. DNA of the CDR3: TGTGCCAGCAGCTTGGCGGGGGGCTTGCGAGCTTTCTTT.

This chain links TRBV11-2 with TRBJ1-2; no clear D. The germline V gene has CDR1 SGHAT and CDR2 FQNNGV. Trimming removed 5 bases at V and 5 bases at J, with 9 bases between. The CDR3 totals 12 residues. The CDR3 DNA reads TGTGCCAGCAGCCCCTCCCATTATGGCTACACCTTC. It specifies CASSPSHYGYTF. Full variable domain (missing parts from reference TRBV11-2 and TRBJ1-2): EAGVAQSPRYKIIEKRQSVAFWCNPISGHATLYWYQQILGQGPKLLIQFQNNGVVDDSQLPKDRFSAERLKGVDSTLKIQPAKLEDSAVYLCASSPSHYGYTFGSGTRLTVV.

This chain links TRBV3-1 (or the pseudogene TRBV3-2) with TRBJ2-2; 7 bases match TRBD2. The trim removed 3 bases at V and 3 bases at J, leaving 4 bases unmatched. The germline gives CDR1 LGHDT, CDR2 YNNKEL (reference sequence). The CDR3 sequence is 15 residues long. The CDR3 DNA reads TGTGCCAGCAGCCACAGACTAGCTGACACCGGGGAGCTGTTTTTT. This encodes CASSHRLADTGELFF.

V usage is TRBV27 and J usage is TRBJ2-7; D remains unclear. The CDR3 is 16 residues long. Germline CDR1 and CDR2: MNHEY and SMNVEV (reference sequence). The V gene lost 6 bases and the J gene lost 4 bases, with 22 bases spanning the gap. CDR3 region: CASSLLERSSLYEQYF. For the CDR3, the DNA is TGTGCCAGCAGCCTTTTAGAAAGATCGTCGCTTTACGAGCAGTACTTC.

The gene calls are TRBV24-1 and TRBJ2-1; 8 bases are a match to TRBD2. V was clipped by 6 bases and J by 6 bases; unmatched bases: 6. The germline gives CDR1 KGHDR, CDR2 SFDVKD. CDR3 length: 14 amino acids. The CDR3 DNA sequence: TGTGCCACCAGTCACAGCGGGAGACGCAATGAGCAGTTCTTC. Residues: CATSHSGRRNEQFF.

J is TRBJ2-7 and V is TRBV2; D tentatively reads TRBD1 or TRBD2 (6 bases each). The CDR3 covers 13 residues. V shed 7 bases and J shed 4 bases, with 14 bases lying between them. In germline, CDR1 is SNHLY, CDR2 FYNNEI. The DNA of the CDR3 is TGTGCCAGCATGGAGGGACAACCTTACGAGCAGTACTTC. Translating it yields CASMEGQPYEQYF.

This clone was seen just once. This chain links TRBV30 with TRBJ1-6; D is possibly TRBD1 (5 bases). The CDR3 has 13 amino acids. Trimming removed 5 bases at V and 6 bases at J, with 11 bases between. CDR1 GTSNPN and CDR2 SVGIG come from the germline V gene (reference sequence). CDR3 DNA sequence: TGTGCCTGGGAGACAGCCTTTAATTCACCCCTCCACTTT. Amino acids: CAWETAFNSPLHF.

The chain carries TRBV5-1 and TRBJ1-2; TRBD1 is a possible D gene (6 bases). This CDR3 contains 13 residues. V was shortened by 4 bases and J by 2 bases, with 9 bases between the two germline ends. CDR1 is SGHRS and CDR2 is YFSETQ in the germline V gene. CDR3 amino acids: CASSQDSNYGYTF. The CDR3, as DNA: TGCGCCAGCAGCCAGGACAGCAACTATGGCTACACCTTC.

This chain uses TRBV6-5 with TRBJ1-3; D gene unclear. V was pared by 6 bases and J by 0 bases, with 12 bases between. This CDR3 spans 15 amino acids. The germline V gene encodes CDR1 MNHEY and CDR2 SVGAGI. CDR3 DNA: TGTGCCAGCAGGTATTCCGGCGGCTCTGGAAACACCATATATTTT. Translated: CASRYSGGSGNTIYF.

This chain links TRBV11-2 with TRBJ2-3; D call uncertain. The CDR3 runs 13 residues. V was pared by 1 base and J by 6 bases, with 8 bases between. Germline CDR1 and CDR2: SGHAT and FQNNGV. CDR3 nucleotides: TGTGCCAGCAGCTTAGGGGTTGGGGATACGCAGTATTTT. This encodes CASSLGVGDTQYF.

Here the CDR3 reads CASSLRVDGANVLTF. As DNA, the CDR3 is TGTGCCAGCAGTTTAAGGGTGGATGGGGCCAACGTCCTGACTTTC. V usage is TRBV27 and J usage is TRBJ2-6; D is ambiguous. Germline V gene data show CDR1 as MNHEY and CDR2 as SMNVEV (reference sequence). V was clipped by 2 bases and J by 3 bases, with 8 bases between them. The CDR3 sequence is 15 residues long.

The gene calls are TRBV19 and TRBJ2-1; D not resolved. The CDR3 is 13 amino acids. Germline V gives CDR1 LNHDA, CDR2 SQIVND (reference sequence). The V gene lost 7 bases and the J gene lost 6 bases, with 13 bases spanning the gap. The CDR3 sequence: CASNPRSSNEQFF. The CDR3, as DNA: TGTGCCAGTAACCCCCGTTCTTCCAATGAGCAGTTCTTC.

The V call is TRBV3-1 (or the pseudogene TRBV3-2), the J call TRBJ2-5; 7 nucleotides match TRBD2. This CDR3 spans 15 amino acids. The V segment lost 0 bases and the J segment 4 bases; nucleotides outside the gene matches: 5. Germline values: CDR1 LGHDT, CDR2 YNNKEL (reference sequence). The CDR3 DNA sequence: TGTGCCAGCAGCCAAGACCCCTGGGGGGGAGAGACCCAGTACTTC. Protein sequence: CASSQDPWGGETQYF.

This clone was seen only once. V is TRBV19 and J is TRBJ1-5, with no clear D. Trimming took off 5 bases at V and 0 bases at J, with 11 bases between the two ends. The CDR3 consists of 15 residues. Germline V gene data show CDR1 as LNHDA and CDR2 as SQIVND (reference sequence). The CDR3 region is CASSRHKVSNQPQHF. The CDR3 coding sequence is TGTGCCAGTAGTCGCCACAAGGTTAGCAATCAGCCCCAGCATTTT.

The chain is built from TRBV5-4 and TRBJ1-1, with D maybe TRBD1 (6 bases). Germline assignment: CDR1 SGHNT and CDR2 YYREEE (reference sequence). The germline V and J ends were trimmed by 0 bases and 2 bases, with 11 bases remaining between them. The CDR3 runs 15 residues. CDR3 protein: CASSLGGTTNTEAFF. For the CDR3, the DNA is TGTGCCAGCAGCTTGGGGGGGACAACTAACACTGAAGCTTTCTTT. Drawing the rest from reference TRBV5-4 and TRBJ1-1, the complete variable domain is ETGVTQSPTHLIKTRGQQVTLRCSSQSGHNTVSWYQQALGQGPQFIFQYYREEENGRGNFPPRFSGLQFPNYSSELNVNALELDDSALYLCASSLGGTTNTEAFFGQGTRLTVV.